Detailed here is one T cell receptor beta chain. This clonotype occurred many times. Its antigen specificity is not known. No much larger clone exists at a distance of one base, and base qualities are not known. These reads were obtained on an Illumina HiSeq 1500. TCRdb reworked the public reads: Q25 trimming with fastp, MiXCR clone assembly, productive beta chains retained. Rows are unified per CDR3 protein, each entry keeping the most common DNA and genes. Within this sample are approximately 200,000 distinct CDR3 sequences, with 22% of them counted one time only. Clones ranked in the top ten supply about 18% of the sample. This record comes from a study of T cell repertoires in cytomegalovirus infection (dated by TCRdb to 2018 to 2020). Regarding the research as a whole: Because public TCR beta signatures pointed to carriage of CMV infection together with the matching HLA type, the HLA type of each donor mattered for the analysis.

The CDR3 sequence holds 14 residues, the cysteine and phenylalanine included. Only CDR3 DNA is held: 42 bases, read in frame from base 1. V drops 8 bases and J drops 0 bases, leaving 11 bases in between. The germline V gene specifies SNHLY as CDR1 and FYNNEI as CDR2. Summary of the overall study and its limitations: Cumulative frequency of public TCR beta family members discriminated carriers of CMV infection plus the relevant HLA type in this cohort and an independent roughly 330-donor cohort. The ex vivo response was dominated by HLA-C-restricted CMV-specific TCR beta clonotypes, which also provided the single most frequent clonotype in two of eight donors.

Sequencing was done on a sample of CD8+ T cells from PBMCs. The source of this sequence is a human donor in good health (CMV status not recorded). Some clones in this sample may be carry-over from other donors' samples. The chain is encoded by TRBV2 joined to TRBJ2-1; TRBD2 might be the D gene, on 5 matching bases. The CDR3 protein sequence reads: CASPGVSSYNEQFF. The sequenced DNA is TGTGCCAGCCCCGGGGTGAGCTCCTACAATGAGCAGTTCTTC.